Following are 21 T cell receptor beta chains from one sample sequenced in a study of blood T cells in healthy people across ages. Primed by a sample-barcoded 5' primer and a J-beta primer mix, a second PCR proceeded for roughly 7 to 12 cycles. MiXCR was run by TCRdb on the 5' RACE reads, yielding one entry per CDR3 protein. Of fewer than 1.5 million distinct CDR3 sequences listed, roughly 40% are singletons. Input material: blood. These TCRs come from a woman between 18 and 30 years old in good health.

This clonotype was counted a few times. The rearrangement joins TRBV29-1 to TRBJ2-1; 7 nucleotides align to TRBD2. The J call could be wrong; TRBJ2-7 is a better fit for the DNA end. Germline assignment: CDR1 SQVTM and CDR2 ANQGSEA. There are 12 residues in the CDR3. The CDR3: CSVERDYNEQYF. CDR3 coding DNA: TGCAGCGTTGAAAGGGACTACAATGAGCAGTACTTC.

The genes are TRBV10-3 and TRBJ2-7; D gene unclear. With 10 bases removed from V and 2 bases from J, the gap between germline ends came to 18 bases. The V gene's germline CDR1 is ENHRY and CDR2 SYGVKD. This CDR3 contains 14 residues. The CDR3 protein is CATAIGPHPYEQYF. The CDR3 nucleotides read TGTGCCACAGCGATCGGGCCACATCCCTACGAGCAGTACTTC.

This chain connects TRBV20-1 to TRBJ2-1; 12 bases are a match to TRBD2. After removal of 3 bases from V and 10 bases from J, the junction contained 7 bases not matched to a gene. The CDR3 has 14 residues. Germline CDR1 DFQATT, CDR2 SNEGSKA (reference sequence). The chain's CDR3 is CSARASGRGSEQFF. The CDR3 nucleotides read TGCAGTGCTAGGGCTAGCGGGAGGGGTAGCGAGCAGTTCTTC.

The CDR3 reads CAISESYSQGTSNEQYF. The CDR3 coding sequence is TGTGCCATCAGTGAGTCCTACAGTCAGGGGACAAGCAATGAGCAGTACTTC. The chain couples TRBV10-3 to TRBJ2-5, with D perhaps TRBD1 (6 bases). Trimming shortened V by 0 bases and J by 11 bases, and 25 bases separated the two germline ends. The germline gives CDR1 ENHRY, CDR2 SYGVKD. The CDR3 is made up of 17 amino acids.

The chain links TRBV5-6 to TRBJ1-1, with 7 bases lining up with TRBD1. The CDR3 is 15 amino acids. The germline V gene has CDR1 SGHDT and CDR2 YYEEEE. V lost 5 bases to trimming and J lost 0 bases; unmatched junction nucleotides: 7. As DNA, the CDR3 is TGTGCCAGCAGTTGGGGACAGACTATGAACACTGAAGCTTTCTTT. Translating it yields CASSWGQTMNTEAFF.

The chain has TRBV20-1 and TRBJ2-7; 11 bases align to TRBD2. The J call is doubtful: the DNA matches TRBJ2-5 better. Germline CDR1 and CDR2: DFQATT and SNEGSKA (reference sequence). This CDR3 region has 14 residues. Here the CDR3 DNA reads TGCAGTGCTAGGGGGGGACTAGCGGTCGAGACCCAGTACTTC. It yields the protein CSARGGLAVETQYF.

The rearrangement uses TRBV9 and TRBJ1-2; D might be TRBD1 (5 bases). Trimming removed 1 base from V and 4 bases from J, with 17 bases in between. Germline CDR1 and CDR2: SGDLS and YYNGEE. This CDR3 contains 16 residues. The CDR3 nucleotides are TGTGCCAGCAGCGTACCGGGAGGCAGCGGGGGCTATGGCTACACCTTC. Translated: CASSVPGGSGGYGYTF.

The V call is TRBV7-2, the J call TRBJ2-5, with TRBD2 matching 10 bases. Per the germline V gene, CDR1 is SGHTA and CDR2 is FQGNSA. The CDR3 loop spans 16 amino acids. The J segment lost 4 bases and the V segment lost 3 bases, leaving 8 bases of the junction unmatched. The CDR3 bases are TGTGCCAGCAGCTTCAGGCTAGCGGGAGTCCGAGAGACCCAGTACTTC. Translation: CASSFRLAGVRETQYF.

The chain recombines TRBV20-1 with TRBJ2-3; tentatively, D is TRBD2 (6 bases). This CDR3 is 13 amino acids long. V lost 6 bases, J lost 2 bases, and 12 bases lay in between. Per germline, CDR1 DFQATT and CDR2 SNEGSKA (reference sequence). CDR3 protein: CSAPPGDTDTQYF. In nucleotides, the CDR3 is TGCAGTGCCCCCCCGGGGGACACAGATACGCAGTATTTT.

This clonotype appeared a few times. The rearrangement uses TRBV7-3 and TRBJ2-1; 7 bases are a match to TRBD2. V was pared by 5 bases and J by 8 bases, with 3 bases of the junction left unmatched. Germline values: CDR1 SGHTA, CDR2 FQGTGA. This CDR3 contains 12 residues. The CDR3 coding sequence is TGTGCCAGCAGCAGCGGGACTCATGAGCAGTTCTTC. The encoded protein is CASSSGTHEQFF.

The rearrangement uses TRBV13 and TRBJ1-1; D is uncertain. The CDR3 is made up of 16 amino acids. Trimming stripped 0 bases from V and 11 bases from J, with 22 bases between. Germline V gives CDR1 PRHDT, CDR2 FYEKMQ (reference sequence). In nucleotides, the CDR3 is TGTGCCAGCAGCTTAGGTTCCCCCGGGCCTCTCACCCACGCTTTCTTT. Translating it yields CASSLGSPGPLTHAFF. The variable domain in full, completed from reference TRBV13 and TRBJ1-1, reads AAGVIQSPRHLIKEKRETATLKCYPIPRHDTVYWYQQGPGQDPQFLISFYEKMQSDKGSIPDRFSAQQFSDYHSELNMSSLELGDSALYFCASSLGSPGPLTHAFFGQGTRLTVV.

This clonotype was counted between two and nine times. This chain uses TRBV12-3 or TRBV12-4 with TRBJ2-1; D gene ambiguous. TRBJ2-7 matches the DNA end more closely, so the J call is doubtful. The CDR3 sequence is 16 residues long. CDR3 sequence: CASSLLAPAPYNEQYF. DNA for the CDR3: TGTGCCAGCAGTTTACTGGCCCCGGCTCCCTACAATGAGCAGTACTTC.

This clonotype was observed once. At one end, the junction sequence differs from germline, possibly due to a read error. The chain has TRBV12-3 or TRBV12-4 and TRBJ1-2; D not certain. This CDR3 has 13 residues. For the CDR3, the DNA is TGTGCCAGCAGTTTGAAGGCCAACTATGGCTGCACCTTC. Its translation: CASSLKANYGCTF.

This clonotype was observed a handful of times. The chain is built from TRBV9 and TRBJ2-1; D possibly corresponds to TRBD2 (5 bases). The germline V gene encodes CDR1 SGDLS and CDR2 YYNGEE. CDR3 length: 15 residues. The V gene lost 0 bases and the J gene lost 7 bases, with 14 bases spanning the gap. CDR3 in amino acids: CASSVDSGLGNEQFF. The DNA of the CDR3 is TGTGCCAGCAGCGTAGACAGCGGCCTTGGGAATGAGCAGTTCTTC.

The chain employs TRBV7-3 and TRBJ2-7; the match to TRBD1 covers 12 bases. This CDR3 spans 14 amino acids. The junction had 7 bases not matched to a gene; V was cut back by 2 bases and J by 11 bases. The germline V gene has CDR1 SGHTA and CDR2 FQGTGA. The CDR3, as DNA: TGTGCCAGCAGCTTAGAGTGGGGGACAGGGGGCAAGTACTTC. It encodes CASSLEWGTGGKYF.

The CDR3 protein is CSARFRGSETQYF. The CDR3 DNA follows: TGCAGTGCTAGGTTTCGGGGATCGGAGACCCAGTACTTC. The J gene is TRBJ2-5, the V gene TRBV20-1, with D possibly being TRBD2 (5 bases). V lost 3 bases and J 5 bases, leaving 13 bases between the germline ends. The V gene's germline CDR1 is DFQATT and CDR2 SNEGSKA (reference sequence). The CDR3 extends over 13 amino acids.

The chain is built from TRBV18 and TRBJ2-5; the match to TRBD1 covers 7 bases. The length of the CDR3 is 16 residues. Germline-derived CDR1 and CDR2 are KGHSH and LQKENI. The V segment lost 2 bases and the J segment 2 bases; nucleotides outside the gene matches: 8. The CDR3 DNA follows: TGTGCCAGCTCACCATACCGGACAGGACGTCAAGAGACCCAGTACTTC. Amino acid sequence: CASSPYRTGRQETQYF.

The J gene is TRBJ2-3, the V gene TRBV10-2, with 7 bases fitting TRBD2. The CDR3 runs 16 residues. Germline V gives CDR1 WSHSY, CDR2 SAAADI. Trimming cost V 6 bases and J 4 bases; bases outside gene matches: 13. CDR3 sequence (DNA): TGCGCCAGCAGCACCGGCGCGTCGGGGGGACCAGATACGCAGTATTTT. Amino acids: CASSTGASGGPDTQYF.

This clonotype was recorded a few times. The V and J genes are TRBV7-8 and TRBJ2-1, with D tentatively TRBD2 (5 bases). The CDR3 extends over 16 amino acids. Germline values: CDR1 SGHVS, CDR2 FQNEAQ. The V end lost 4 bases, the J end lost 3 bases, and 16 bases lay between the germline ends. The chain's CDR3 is CASSSGGPAVYNEQFF. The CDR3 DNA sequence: TGTGCCAGCAGCTCAGGCGGCCCAGCGGTCTACAATGAGCAGTTCTTC. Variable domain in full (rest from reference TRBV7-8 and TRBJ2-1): GAGVSQSPRYKVAKRGQDVALRCDPISGHVSLFWYQQALGQGPEFLTYFQNEAQLDKSGLPSDRFFAERPEGSVSTLKIQRTQQEDSAVYLCASSSGGPAVYNEQFFGPGTRLTVL.

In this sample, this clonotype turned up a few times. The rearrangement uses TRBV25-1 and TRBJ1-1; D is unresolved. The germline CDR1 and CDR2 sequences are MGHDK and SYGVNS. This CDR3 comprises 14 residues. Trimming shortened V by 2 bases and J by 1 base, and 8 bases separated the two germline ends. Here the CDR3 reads CASSEVTPNTEAFF. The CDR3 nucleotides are TGTGCCAGCAGTGAAGTGACACCGAACACTGAAGCTTTCTTT.

CDR3: CSARVGGGSYGYTF. CDR3 DNA sequence: TGCAGTGCTAGAGTCGGGGGAGGGTCTTATGGCTACACCTTC. The chain couples TRBV20-1 to TRBJ1-2; weak D call: TRBD1 (5 bases). V shed 1 base and J shed 5 bases, with 14 bases lying between them. Germline loops: CDR1 DFQATT, CDR2 SNEGSKA (reference sequence). This CDR3 is built from 14 residues.